This entry concerns a single T cell receptor (beta chain). A much larger clonotype is one base distant, so this may be a read error. Other DNA sequences from this sample encode an identical CDR3 as well. This record belongs to a study of OX40 agonist ivuxolimab in advanced cancers. This CDR3 comprises 14 residues. Germline CDR1 LGHNA, CDR2 YSLEER. Trimming stripped 1 base from V and 0 bases from J, with 4 bases between. Profiled with immunoSEQ multiplex PCR; TCRdb holds only in-frame clones, not every one. Of more than 9,500 clones in the sample, about 81% were seen once. This sample comprised CD4+ or CD8+ T cells sorted from blood, obtained in a trial of the OX40 agonist ivuxolimab. The V and J genes are TRBV4-3 and TRBJ1-3; D is uncertain. The clonotype comes from an adult with an advanced solid tumor such as melanoma, head and neck, liver or kidney cancer. CDR3 sequence: CASSQGDSGNTIYF. The CDR3, as DNA: TGCGCCAGCAGCCAAGGAGACTCTGGAAACACCATATATTTT.